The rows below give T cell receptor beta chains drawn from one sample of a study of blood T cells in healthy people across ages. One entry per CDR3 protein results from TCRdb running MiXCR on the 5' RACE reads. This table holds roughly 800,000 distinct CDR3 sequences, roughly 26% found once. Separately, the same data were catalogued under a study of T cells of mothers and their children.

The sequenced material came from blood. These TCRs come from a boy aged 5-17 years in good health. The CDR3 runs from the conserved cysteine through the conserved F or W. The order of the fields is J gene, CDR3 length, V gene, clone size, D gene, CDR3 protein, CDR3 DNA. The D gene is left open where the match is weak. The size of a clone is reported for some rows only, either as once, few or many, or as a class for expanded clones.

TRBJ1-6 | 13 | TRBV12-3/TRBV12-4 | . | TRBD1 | CASSRTGQRPLHF | TGTGCCAGCAGCCGGACAGGGCAAAGACCCCTCCACTTT
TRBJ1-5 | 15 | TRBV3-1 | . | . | CASSQDASYNQPQHF | TGTGCCAGCAGCCAAGATGCGTCCTACAATCAGCCCCAGCATTTT
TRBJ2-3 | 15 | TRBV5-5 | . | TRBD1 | CASMFRQGLTDTQYF | TGTGCCAGCATGTTCCGACAGGGCCTAACAGATACGCAGTATTTT
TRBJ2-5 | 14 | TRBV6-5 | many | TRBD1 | CASSLGQGVQTQYF | TGTGCCAGCAGCTTGGGACAGGGGGTACAGACCCAGTACTTC
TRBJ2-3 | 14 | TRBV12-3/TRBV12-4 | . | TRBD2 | CASSPSGKVLAQYF | TGTGCCAGCAGTCCGAGCGGGAAGGTGTTGGCGCAGTATTTT
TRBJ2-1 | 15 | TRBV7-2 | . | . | CASSLRAGVYNEQFF | TGTGCCAGCAGCTTAAGGGCGGGCGTCTACAATGAGCAGTTCTTC
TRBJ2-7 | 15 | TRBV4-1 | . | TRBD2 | CASSQVPSGGYEQYF | TGCGCCAGCAGCCAAGTGCCTAGCGGGGGCTACGAGCAGTACTTC
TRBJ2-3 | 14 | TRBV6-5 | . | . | CASSGLGGTDTQYF | TGTGCCAGCAGTGGGTTGGGGGGTACAGATACGCAGTATTTT
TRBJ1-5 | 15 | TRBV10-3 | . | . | CAISESQGVNQPQHF | TGTGCCATCAGTGAGTCACAGGGAGTCAATCAGCCCCAGCATTTT
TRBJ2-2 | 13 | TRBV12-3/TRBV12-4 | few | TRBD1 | CASIGQATGELFF | TGTGCCAGCATCGGACAGGCCACCGGGGAGCTGTTTTTT
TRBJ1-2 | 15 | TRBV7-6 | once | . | CASSKQGSGSYGYTF | TGTGCCAGCAGCAAACAAGGGTCCGGGAGCTATGGCTACACCTTC
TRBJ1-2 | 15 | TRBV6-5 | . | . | CASSYRGLPNYGYTF | TGTGCCAGCAGTTACCGAGGGTTACCTAACTATGGCTACACCTTC
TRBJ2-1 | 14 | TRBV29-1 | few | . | CSVEEQGGNNEQFF | TGCAGCGTTGAGGAGCAGGGTGGGAACAATGAGCAGTTCTTC
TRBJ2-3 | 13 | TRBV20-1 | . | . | CSAGDEFTDTQYF | TGCAGTGCTGGGGACGAGTTCACAGATACGCAGTATTTT
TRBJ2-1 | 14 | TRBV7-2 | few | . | CASSAYLSGNEQFF | TGTGCCAGCAGCGCCTATTTAAGCGGAAATGAGCAGTTCTTC
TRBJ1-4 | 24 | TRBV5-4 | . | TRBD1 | CASSLTTRDSSPSPPHKTNEKLFF | TGTGCCAGCAGCTTGACAACTCGGGACAGCTCTCCCTCACCCCCCCACAAAACTAATGAAAAACTGTTTTTT
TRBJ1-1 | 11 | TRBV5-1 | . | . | CASGKDTEAFF | TGCGCCAGCGGTAAGGACACTGAAGCTTTCTTT
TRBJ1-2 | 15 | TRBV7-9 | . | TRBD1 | CASSFLRQGTSGYTF | TGTGCCAGCAGCTTCCTCAGACAGGGTACCTCTGGCTACACCTTC
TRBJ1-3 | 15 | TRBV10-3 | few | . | CAISEGPLSGNTIYF | TGTGCCATCAGTGAAGGACCGCTCTCTGGAAACACCATATATTTT
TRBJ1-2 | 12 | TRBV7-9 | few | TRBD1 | CASSGDRDGYTF | TGTGCCAGCAGCGGCGACAGGGATGGCTACACCTTC
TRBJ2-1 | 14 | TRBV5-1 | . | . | CASSLGGTGHEQFF | TGCGCCAGCAGCTTGGGGGGAACAGGTCATGAGCAGTTCTTC
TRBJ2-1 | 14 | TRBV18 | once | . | CASSPSSMTWEQFF | TGTGCCAGCTCCCCATCTAGCATGACATGGGAGCAGTTCTTC
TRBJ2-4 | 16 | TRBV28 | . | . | CASSLIQDLAKNIQYF | TGTGCCAGCAGTTTAATTCAGGATTTAGCCAAAAACATTCAGTACTTC
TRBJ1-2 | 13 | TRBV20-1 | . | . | CSAAGTPNYGYTF | TGCAGTGCAGCCGGAACGCCTAACTATGGCTACACCTTC
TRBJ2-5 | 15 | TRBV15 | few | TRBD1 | CATSRDPGQEETQYF | TGTGCCACCAGCAGAGATCCGGGACAGGAGGAGACCCAGTACTTC
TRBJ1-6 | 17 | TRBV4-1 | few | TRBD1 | CASSQPRQGAARSPLHF | TGCGCCAGCAGCCAACCGAGGCAGGGGGCTGCTCGATCACCCCTCCACTTT
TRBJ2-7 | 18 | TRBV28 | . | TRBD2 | CASSYWTSGGSTYYEQYF | TGTGCCAGCAGTTACTGGACTAGCGGGGGGTCAACTTACTACGAGCAGTACTTC